This T cell receptor beta chain appears in the sequencing data of a study of cytomegalovirus exposure and HLA in healthy donors. Overall study findings and caveats: In an earlier analysis, most TCR beta V segments were productive about 90% or about 30% of the time. Later examination showed HLA-associated TCR beta chains had greater clonal expansion than equally common others.

As regards this clone: No antigen is known for it.

Germline CDR1 is MNHEY and CDR2 is SMNVEV (reference sequence). There are 15 residues in the CDR3. V dropped 5 bases and J dropped 1 base, with 9 bases sitting between them. Vbeta (60) and Jbeta (13) primers were used in the PCR. Using immunoSEQ multiplex PCR, the repertoire was profiled, and TCRdb retains in-frame clones only, with some absent. The data show 150,000 to 200,000 clones, 65% to 75% seen once. The sequence came from a girl between 5 and 17 years old in good health and CMV-seronegative. This chain uses TRBV27 with TRBJ1-6; D possibly corresponds to TRBD1 (5 bases). The sequenced sample was PBMCs. CDR3 region: CASSAGQSYNSPLHF. In nucleotides, the CDR3 is TGTGCCAGCAGTGCGGGGCAATCCTATAATTCACCCCTCCACTTT.